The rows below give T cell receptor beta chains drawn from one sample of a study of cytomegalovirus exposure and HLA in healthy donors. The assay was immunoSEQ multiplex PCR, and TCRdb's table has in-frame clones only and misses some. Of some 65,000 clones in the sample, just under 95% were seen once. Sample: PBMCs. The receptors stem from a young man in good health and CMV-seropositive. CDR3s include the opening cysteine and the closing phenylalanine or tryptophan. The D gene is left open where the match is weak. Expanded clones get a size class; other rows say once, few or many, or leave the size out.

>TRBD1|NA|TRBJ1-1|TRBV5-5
CASSRGQGNTEAFF
TGTGCCAGCAGCCGTGGACAGGGGAACACTGAAGCTTTCTTT
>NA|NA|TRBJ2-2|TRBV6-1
CASIAGSNTGELFF
TGTGCCAGCATTGCGGGGTCGAACACCGGGGAGCTGTTTTTT
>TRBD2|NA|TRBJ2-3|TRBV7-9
CASSLVLAGGNTQYF
TGTGCCAGCAGCTTAGTCCTAGCGGGGGGAAATACGCAGTATTTT
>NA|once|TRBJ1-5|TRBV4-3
CASSQDIRANSNQPQHF
TGCGCCAGCAGCCAAGATATCAGGGCTAATAGCAATCAGCCCCAGCATTTT
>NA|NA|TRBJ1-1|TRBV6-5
CASSGVWNTEAFF
TGTGCCAGCAGCGGGGTTTGGAACACTGAAGCTTTCTTT
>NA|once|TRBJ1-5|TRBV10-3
CAISEPRVGQAVRGPQHF
TGTGCCATCAGTGAGCCCCGCGTGGGGCAGGCTGTCCGAGGGCCCCAGCATTTT
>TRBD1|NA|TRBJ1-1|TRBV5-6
CASSSLYRDRGNEAFF
TGTGCCAGCAGCTCTTTATACCGGGACAGGGGGAATGAAGCTTTCTTT
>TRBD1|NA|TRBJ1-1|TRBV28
CASSWTGGNTEAFF
TGTGCCAGCAGTTGGACAGGGGGGAACACTGAAGCTTTCTTT
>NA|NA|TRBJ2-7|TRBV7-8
CASSLAPHKDSSYEQYF
TGTGCCAGCAGCTTAGCCCCGCACAAGGACAGCTCCTACGAGCAGTACTTC
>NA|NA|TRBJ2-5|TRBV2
CASSEIAITRLQETQYF
TGTGCCAGCAGTGAAATCGCGATTACGAGACTTCAAGAGACCCAGTACTTC
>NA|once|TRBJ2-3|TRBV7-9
CASSVEGFTDTQYF
TGTGCCAGCAGCGTGGAGGGATTCACAGATACGCAGTATTTT
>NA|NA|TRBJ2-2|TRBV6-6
CASSYPGDTGELFF
TGTGCCAGCAGTTATCCGGGGGACACCGGGGAGCTGTTTTTT
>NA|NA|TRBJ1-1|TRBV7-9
CASWGQVNTEAFF
TGTGCCAGCTGGGGGCAGGTGAACACTGAAGCTTTCTTT
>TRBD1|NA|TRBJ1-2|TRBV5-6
CASRRTGTGDGYTF
TGTGCCAGCAGACGGACCGGGACAGGGGATGGCTACACCTTC
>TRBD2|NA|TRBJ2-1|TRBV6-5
CASSYRLLAGNEQFF
TGTGCCAGCAGTTATCGGTTGCTAGCGGGTAATGAGCAGTTCTTC
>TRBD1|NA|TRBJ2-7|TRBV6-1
CASHRGYEQYF
TGTGCCAGCCACAGGGGCTACGAGCAGTACTTC
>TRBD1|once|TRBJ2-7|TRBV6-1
CASREDRGVSYEQYF
TGTGCCAGCAGAGAAGACAGGGGAGTCTCCTACGAGCAGTACTTC
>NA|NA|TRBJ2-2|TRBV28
CASSIANTGELFF
TGTGCCAGCAGTATCGCGAACACCGGGGAGCTGTTTTTT
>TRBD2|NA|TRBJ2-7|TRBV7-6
CASSPAGGRLGEQYF
TGTGCCAGCAGCCCAGCGGGGGGAAGGTTAGGCGAGCAGTACTTC
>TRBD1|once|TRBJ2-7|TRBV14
CASSHKGQNHYEQYF
TGTGCCAGCAGCCATAAGGGACAGAACCACTACGAGCAGTACTTC
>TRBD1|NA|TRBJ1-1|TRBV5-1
CASSLAVAGGEAFF
TGCGCCAGCAGCTTGGCGGTGGCAGGGGGTGAAGCTTTCTTT
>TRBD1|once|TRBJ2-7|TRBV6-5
CASSNRDSRHEQYF
TGTGCCAGCAGCAACCGGGACAGCAGGCACGAGCAGTACTTC
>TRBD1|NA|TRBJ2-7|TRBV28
CASSSYPFRDRPSYEQYF
TGTGCCAGCAGTTCCTATCCCTTCCGGGACAGACCCTCCTACGAGCAGTACTTC
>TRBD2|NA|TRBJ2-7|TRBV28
CASTPTASGNYEQYF
TGTGCCAGCACCCCGACGGCTAGCGGTAACTACGAGCAGTACTTC
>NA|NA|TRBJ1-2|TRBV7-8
CASSSRDTFYGYTF
TGTGCCAGCAGCTCCAGGGACACTTTCTATGGCTACACCTTC
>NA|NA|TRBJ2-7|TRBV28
CASSLSSCEQYF
TGTGCCAGCAGTCTGAGCTCCTGCGAGCAGTACTTC
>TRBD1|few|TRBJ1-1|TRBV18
CASSPGQGSTEAFF
TGTGCCAGCTCACCTGGACAGGGATCCACTGAAGCTTTCTTT
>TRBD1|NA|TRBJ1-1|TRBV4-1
CASSRGLDRDNPEAFF
TGCGCCAGCAGCCGAGGCCTGGACAGGGACAATCCTGAAGCTTTCTTT
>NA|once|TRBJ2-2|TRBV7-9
CASSLPTGELFF
TGTGCCAGCAGCCTACCGACCGGGGAGCTGTTTTTT
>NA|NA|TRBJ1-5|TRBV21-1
CASRDRREQRDWQGTQHF
TGTGCCAGCAGGGATCGACGAGAGCAGCGCGACTGGCAGGGGACACAGCATTTT
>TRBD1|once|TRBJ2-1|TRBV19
CASSGRDRVYNEQFF
TGTGCCAGTAGTGGCCGGGACAGGGTTTACAATGAGCAGTTCTTC
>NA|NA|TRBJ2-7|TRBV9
CASSTRSGYEQYF
TGTGCCAGCAGCACCCGATCGGGGTACGAGCAGTACTTC
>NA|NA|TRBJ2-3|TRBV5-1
CASSLRDTDTQYF
TGCGCCAGCTCCCTGAGGGACACAGATACGCAGTATTTT
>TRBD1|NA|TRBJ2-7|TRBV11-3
CASSRGQGSHEQYF
TGTGCCAGCAGCCGTGGACAGGGGTCCCACGAGCAGTACTTC
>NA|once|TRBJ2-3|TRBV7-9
CASSLQGNLPTDTQYF
TGTGCCAGCAGCTTACAGGGGAACCTCCCCACAGATACGCAGTATTTT
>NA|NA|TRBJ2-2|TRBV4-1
CASSQLYPGISGELFF
TGCGCCAGCAGCCAATTGTACCCAGGGATCTCCGGGGAGCTGTTTTTT
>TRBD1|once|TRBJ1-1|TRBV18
CASSEGQANTEAFF
TGTGCCAGCTCAGAGGGACAGGCGAACACTGAAGCTTTCTTT
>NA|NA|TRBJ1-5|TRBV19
CASSTQGLQPSNQPQHF
TGTGCCAGTAGTACCCAAGGTCTACAGCCTAGCAATCAGCCCCAGCATTTT
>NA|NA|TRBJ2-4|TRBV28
CASSSQGGKNIQYF
TGTGCCAGCAGTTCACAGGGCGGCAAAAACATTCAGTACTTC
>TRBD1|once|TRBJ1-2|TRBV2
CASSYGQGASGYTF
TGTGCCAGCAGCTACGGACAGGGGGCTTCTGGCTACACCTTC